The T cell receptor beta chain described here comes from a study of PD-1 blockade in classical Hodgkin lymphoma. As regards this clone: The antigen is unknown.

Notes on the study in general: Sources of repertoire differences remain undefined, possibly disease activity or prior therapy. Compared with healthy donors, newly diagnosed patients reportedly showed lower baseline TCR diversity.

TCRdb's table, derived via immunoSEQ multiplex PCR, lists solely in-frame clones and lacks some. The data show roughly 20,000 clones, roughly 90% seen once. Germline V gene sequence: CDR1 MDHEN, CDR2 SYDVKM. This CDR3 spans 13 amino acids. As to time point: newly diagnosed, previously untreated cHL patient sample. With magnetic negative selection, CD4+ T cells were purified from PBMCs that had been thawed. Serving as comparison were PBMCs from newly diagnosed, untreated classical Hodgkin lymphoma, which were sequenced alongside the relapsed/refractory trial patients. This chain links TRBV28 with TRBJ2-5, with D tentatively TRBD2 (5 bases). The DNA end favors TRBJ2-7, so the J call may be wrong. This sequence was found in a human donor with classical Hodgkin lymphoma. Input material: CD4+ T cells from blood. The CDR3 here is CASSLSGPYEQYF. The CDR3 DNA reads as TGTGCCAGCAGTTTAAGCGGACCCTACGAGCAGTACTTC.